The present T cell receptor (beta chain) was sequenced within a study of T cell changes during pregnancy in multiple sclerosis. The V segment lost 3 bases and the J segment 5 bases; nucleotides outside the gene matches: 10. Per the germline V gene, CDR1 is SGHRS and CDR2 is YFSETQ. The CDR3 totals 16 residues. Repertoires were generated with immunoSEQ multiplex PCR, while TCRdb's copy carries only in-frame clones and drops some. The sample carries 60,000 to 65,000 clones, around 90% recorded once. The chain carries TRBV5-1 and TRBJ1-4; 7 bases line up with TRBD1. The sample was peripheral blood, taken in the second trimester of pregnancy. This sequence was found in a female donor in good health, enrolled as a control in a pregnancy study. CDR3 nucleotides: TGCGCCAGCAGCTCCGGGACAGCCAACATAAATGAAAAACTGTTTTTT. It is translated as CASSSGTANINEKLFF.